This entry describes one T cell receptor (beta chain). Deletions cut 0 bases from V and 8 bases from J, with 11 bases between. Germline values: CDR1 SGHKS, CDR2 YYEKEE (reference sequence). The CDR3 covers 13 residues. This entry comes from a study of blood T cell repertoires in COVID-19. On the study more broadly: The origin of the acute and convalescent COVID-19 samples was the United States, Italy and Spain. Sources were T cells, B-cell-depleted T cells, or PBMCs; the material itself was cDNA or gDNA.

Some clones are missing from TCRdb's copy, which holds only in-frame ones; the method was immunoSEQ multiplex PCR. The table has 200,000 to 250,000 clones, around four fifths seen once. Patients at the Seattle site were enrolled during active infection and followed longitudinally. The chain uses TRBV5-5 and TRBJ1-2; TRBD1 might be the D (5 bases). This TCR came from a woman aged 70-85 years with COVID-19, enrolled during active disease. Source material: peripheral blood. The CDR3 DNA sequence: TGTGCCAGCAGCTTGGAAGGGGAATACGGCTACACCTTC. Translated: CASSLEGEYGYTF.